This entry concerns a single T cell receptor (beta chain). Its antigen remains unknown. V shed 5 bases and J shed 5 bases, with 12 bases lying between them. The CDR3 consists of 14 residues. Germline assignment: CDR1 MNHEY and CDR2 SVGAGI. This sample is drawn from a study of CD8+ T cells in alopecia areata. Study-level findings and limits: Tofacitinib significantly brought down scalp clonality and expanded CD8+ clones among top 100. Relative to normal scalp, lesional scalp, especially alopecia totalis/universalis, showed higher clonality. Normal skin's resident alphabeta T cells are also sequenced in scalp samples.

After isolation, RNA underwent reverse transcription to generate cDNA as the sequencing template. Sequencing used immunoSEQ multiplex PCR; TCRdb keeps in-frame clones, though not all of them. The sample includes approximately 140,000 clones, around 82% of them seen just once. Treatment described: oral pan-JAK inhibitor, 5-10 mg twice daily. The receptor's source is a human donor with alopecia areata. The chain combines TRBV6-5 with TRBJ2-2; no firm D call. The sequences come from CD8+ T cells sorted from blood, collected at week 4, from a patient treated with tofacitinib. CDR3 amino acids: CASSPRPETGELFF. The CDR3 nucleotides read TGTGCCAGCAGTCCCCGCCCGGAAACCGGGGAGCTGTTTTTT.